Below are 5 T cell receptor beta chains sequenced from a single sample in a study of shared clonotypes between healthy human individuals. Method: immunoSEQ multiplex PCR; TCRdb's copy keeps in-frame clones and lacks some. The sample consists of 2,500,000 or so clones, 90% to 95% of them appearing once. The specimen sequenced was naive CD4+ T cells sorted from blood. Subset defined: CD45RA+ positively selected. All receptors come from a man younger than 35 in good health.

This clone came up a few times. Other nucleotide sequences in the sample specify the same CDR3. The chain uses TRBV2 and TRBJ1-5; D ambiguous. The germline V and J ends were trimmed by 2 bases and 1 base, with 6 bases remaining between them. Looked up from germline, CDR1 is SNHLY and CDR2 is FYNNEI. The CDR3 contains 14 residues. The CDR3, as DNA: TGTGCCAGCAGTGAAACTTCGAGCAATCAGCCCCAGCATTTT. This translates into CASSETSSNQPQHF. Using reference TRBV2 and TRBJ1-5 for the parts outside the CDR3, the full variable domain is EPEVTQTPSHQVTQMGQEVILRCVPISNHLYFYWYRQILGQKVEFLVSFYNNEISEKSEIFDDQFSVERPDGSNFTLKIRSTKLEDSAMYFCASSETSSNQPQHFGDGTRLSIL.

The CDR3 is CASGVSGNTIYF. DNA for the CDR3: TGTGCCAGCGGAGTTTCTGGAAACACCATATATTTT. This chain connects TRBV14 to TRBJ1-3; the D is unclear. V was shortened by 8 bases and J by 1 base, with 6 bases between the two germline ends. Germline CDR1 reads SGHDN; CDR2 reads FVKESK. The CDR3 loop spans 12 amino acids.

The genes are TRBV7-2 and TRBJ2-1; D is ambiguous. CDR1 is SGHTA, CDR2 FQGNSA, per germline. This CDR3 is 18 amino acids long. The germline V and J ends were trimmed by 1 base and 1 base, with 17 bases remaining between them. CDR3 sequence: CASSLEPPGLLSYNEQFF. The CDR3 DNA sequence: TGTGCCAGCAGCTTAGAGCCCCCTGGCTTACTATCCTACAATGAGCAGTTCTTC.

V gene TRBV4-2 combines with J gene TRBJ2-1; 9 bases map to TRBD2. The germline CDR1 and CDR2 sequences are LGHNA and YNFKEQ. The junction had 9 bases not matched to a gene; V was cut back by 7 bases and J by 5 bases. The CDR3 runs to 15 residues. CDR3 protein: CASKQIAGENNEQFF. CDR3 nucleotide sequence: TGTGCCAGCAAACAAATAGCGGGGGAGAACAATGAGCAGTTCTTC.

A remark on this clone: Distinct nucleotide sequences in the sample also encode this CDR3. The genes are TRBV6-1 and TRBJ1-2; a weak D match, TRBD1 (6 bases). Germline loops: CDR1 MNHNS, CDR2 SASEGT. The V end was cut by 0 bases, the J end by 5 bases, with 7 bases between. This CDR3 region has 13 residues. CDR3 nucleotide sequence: TGTGCCAGCAGTGAAGCAGGGGGATATGGCTACACCTTC. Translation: CASSEAGGYGYTF.